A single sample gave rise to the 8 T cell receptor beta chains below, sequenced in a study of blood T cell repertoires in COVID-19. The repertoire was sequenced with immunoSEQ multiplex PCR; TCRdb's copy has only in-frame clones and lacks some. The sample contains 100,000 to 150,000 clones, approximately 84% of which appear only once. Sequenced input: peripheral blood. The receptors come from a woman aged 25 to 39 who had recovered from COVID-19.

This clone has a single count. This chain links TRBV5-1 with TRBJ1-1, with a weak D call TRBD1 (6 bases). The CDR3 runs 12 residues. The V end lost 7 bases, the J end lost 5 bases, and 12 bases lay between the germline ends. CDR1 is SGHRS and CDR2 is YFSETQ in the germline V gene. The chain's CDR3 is CASRQGRTEAFF. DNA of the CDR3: TGCGCCAGCCGTCAGGGGCGGACTGAAGCTTTCTTT. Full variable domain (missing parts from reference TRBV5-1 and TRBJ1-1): KAGVTQTPRYLIKTRGQQVTLSCSPISGHRSVSWYQQTPGQGLQFLFEYFSETQRNKGNFPGRFSGRQFSNSRSEMNVSTLELGDSALYLCASRQGRTEAFFGQGTRLTVV.

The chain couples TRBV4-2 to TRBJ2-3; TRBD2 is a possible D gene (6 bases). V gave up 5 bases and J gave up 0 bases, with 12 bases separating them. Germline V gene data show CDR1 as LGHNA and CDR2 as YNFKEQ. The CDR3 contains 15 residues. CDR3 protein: CASSNLGTSTDTQYF. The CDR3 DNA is TGTGCCAGCAGCAACCTGGGGACTAGCACAGATACGCAGTATTTT.

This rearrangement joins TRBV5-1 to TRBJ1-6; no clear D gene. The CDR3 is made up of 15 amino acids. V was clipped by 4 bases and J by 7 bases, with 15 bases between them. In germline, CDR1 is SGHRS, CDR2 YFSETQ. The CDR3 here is CASSPGDVFNSPLHF. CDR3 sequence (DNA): TGCGCCAGCAGCCCCGGGGATGTCTTCAATTCACCCCTCCACTTT.

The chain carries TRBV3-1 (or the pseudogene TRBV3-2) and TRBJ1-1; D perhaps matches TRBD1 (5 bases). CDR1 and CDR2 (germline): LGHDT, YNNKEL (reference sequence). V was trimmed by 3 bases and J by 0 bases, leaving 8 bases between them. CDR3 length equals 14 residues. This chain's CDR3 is CASSQGLMNTEAFF. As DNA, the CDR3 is TGTGCCAGCAGCCAGGGACTTATGAACACTGAAGCTTTCTTT.

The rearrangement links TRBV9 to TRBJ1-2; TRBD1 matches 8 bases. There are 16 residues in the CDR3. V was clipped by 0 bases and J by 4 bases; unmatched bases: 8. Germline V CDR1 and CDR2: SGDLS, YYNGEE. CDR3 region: CASSVEAGGLGYGYTF. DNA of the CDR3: TGTGCCAGCAGCGTAGAGGCAGGGGGCCTCGGCTATGGCTACACCTTC.

CDR3 residues: CASSLLRGLAGGTGELFF. The CDR3 DNA follows: TGTGCCAGCAGCTTACTCCGTGGACTAGCGGGAGGAACCGGGGAGCTGTTTTTT. The chain couples TRBV7-9 to TRBJ2-2; 14 positions agree with TRBD2. V shed 2 bases, J shed 5 bases, and the junction held 7 bases outside the gene matches. The CDR3 contains 18 residues. The germline V gene encodes CDR1 SEHNR and CDR2 FQNEAQ (reference sequence).

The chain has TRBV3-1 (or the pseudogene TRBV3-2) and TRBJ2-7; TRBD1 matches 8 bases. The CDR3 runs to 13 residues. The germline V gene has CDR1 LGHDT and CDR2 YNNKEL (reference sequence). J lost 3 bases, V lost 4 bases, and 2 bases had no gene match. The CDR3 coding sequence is TGTGCCAGCAGCCGAGGACAGGGCTACGAGCAGTACTTC. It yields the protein CASSRGQGYEQYF.

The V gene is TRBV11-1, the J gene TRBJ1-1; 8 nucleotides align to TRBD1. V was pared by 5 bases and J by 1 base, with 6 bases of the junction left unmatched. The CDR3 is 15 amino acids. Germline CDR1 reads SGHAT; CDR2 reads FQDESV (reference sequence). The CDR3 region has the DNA TGTGCCAGCAGCCCACCAGGGGGCCAGAACACTGAAGCTTTCTTT. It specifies CASSPPGGQNTEAFF. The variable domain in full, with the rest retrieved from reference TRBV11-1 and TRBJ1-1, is EAEVAQSPRYKITEKSQAVAFWCDPISGHATLYWYRQILGQGPELLVQFQDESVVDDSQLPKDRFSAERLKGVDSTLKIQPAELGDSAMYLCASSPPGGQNTEAFFGQGTRLTVV.